Following are 3 T cell receptor beta chains from one sample sequenced in a study of Graves' ophthalmopathy and Graves' hyperthyroidism. Amplification from RNA transcripts yielded the TCR beta CDR3 regions. First-round RT-PCR used HTBI primers; second-round multiplex PCR followed. Via MiXCR, TCRdb re-called the multiplex PCR reads, giving one row per CDR3 protein. The sample lists 900,000 to 1,200,000 distinct CDR3 sequences; around a third were seen once. The sample was peripheral blood or thyroid tissue (not recorded which). The source is an adult man with Graves' hyperthyroidism.

The table lists this clonotype with a few counts. The V gene is TRBV12-3 or TRBV12-4, the J gene TRBJ1-1, with D possibly being TRBD1 (5 bases). The CDR3 is made up of 14 amino acids. V shed 5 bases and J shed 1 base, with 11 bases lying between them. The CDR3 DNA follows: TGTGCCAGCAGTCCCGGGGGACGGAACACTGAAGCTTTCTTT. This translates into CASSPGGRNTEAFF.

The chain joins TRBV5-4 to TRBJ2-7; the D gene is possibly TRBD2 (5 bases). The V gene lost 4 bases and the J gene lost 3 bases, with 11 bases spanning the gap. CDR3 length: 13 amino acids. Per the germline V gene, CDR1 is SGHNT and CDR2 is YYREEE (reference sequence). The DNA for the CDR3 is TGTGCCAGCAGCCCGGTCGGGGTCTACGAGCAGTACTTC. Amino acids: CASSPVGVYEQYF.

This clonotype was found many times. The V and J genes are TRBV6-4 and TRBJ1-1; D unclear. The V end was cut by 3 bases, the J end by 1 base, with 6 bases between. Germline lookup yields CDR1 MRHNA and CDR2 SNTAGT. The CDR3 has 13 amino acids. CDR3: CASSDQQNTEAFF. CDR3 sequence (DNA): TGTGCCAGCAGTGATCAGCAGAACACTGAAGCTTTCTTT.